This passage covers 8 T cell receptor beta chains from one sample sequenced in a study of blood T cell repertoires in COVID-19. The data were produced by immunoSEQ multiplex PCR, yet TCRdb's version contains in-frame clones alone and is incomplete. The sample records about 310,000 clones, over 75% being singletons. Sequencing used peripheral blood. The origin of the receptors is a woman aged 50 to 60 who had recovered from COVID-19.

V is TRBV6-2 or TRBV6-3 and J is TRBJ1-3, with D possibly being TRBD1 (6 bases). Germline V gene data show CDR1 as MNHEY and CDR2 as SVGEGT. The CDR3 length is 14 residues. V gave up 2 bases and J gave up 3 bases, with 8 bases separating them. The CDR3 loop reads CASSYGGHGNTIYF. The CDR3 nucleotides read TGTGCCAGCAGTTACGGGGGCCATGGAAACACCATATATTTT.

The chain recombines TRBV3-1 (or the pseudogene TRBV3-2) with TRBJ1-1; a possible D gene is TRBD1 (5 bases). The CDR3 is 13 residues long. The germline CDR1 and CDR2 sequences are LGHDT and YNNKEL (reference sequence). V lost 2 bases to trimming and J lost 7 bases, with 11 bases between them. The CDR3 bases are TGTGCCAGCAGCCAATGGGGGGAAGGTGAAGCTTTCTTT. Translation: CASSQWGEGEAFF.

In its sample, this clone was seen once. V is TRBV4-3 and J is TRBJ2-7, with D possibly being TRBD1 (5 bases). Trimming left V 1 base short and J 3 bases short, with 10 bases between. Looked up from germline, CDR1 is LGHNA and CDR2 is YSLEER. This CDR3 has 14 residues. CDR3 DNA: TGCGCCAGCAGCCAAGGGACAATGGGCTACGAGCAGTACTTC. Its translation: CASSQGTMGYEQYF.

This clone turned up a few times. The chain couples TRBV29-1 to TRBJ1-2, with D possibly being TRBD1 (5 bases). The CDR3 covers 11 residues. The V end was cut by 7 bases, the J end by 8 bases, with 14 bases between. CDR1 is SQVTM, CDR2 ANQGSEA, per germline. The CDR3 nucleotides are TGCAGCGCCTCGGGGGGACCAGGCTACACCTTC. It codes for CSASGGPGYTF.

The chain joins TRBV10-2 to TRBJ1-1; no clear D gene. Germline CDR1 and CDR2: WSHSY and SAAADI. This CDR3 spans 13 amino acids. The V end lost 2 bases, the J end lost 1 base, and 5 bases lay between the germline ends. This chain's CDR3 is CASSERGNTEAFF. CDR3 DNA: TGCGCCAGCAGTGAGAGAGGGAACACTGAAGCTTTCTTT.

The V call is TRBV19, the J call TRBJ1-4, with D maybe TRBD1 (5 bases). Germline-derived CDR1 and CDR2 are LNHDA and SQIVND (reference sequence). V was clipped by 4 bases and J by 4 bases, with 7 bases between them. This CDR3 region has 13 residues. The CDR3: CASSTGLNEKLFF. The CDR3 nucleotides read TGTGCCAGTAGTACAGGGCTTAATGAAAAACTGTTTTTT.

The CDR3 bases are TGTGCCAGTAGTATATCACAGACCAATGAAAAACTGTTTTTT. Translated, it gives CASSISQTNEKLFF. The chain uses TRBV19 and TRBJ1-4, with unresolved D. Trimming removed 2 bases at V and 5 bases at J, with 9 bases between. Germline loops: CDR1 LNHDA, CDR2 SQIVND (reference sequence). This CDR3 has 14 residues.

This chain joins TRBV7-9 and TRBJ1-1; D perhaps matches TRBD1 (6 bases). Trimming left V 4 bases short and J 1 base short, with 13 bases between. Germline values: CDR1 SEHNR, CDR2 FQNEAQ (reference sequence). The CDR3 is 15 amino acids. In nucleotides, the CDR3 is TGTGCCAGCAGCTCGTACATGACAGGGAACACTGAAGCTTTCTTT. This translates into CASSSYMTGNTEAFF.